The 11 T cell receptor beta chains listed next were all sequenced from one sample in a study of early T cells in non-severe SARS-CoV-2 infection. TCRdb used MiXCR to reprocess the 5' RACE reads, holding one entry per CDR3 protein. The data hold 65,000 to 85,000 distinct CDR3 sequences, with roughly 13% observed a single time. Specimen: whole blood. Receptors originate from an adult who was a healthcare worker with PCR-confirmed SARS-CoV-2 infection or an uninfected control (not recorded which).

This sequence joins TRBV29-1 and TRBJ1-4; no reliable D call. This CDR3 contains 15 residues. Germline CDR1 and CDR2: SQVTM and ANQGSEA. V was pared by 0 bases and J by 5 bases, with 13 bases between. The CDR3 DNA is TGCAGCGTTGAAGACGCGAGACACTTAAATGAAAAACTGTTTTTT. Translated, it gives CSVEDARHLNEKLFF.

This rearrangement joins TRBV20-1 to TRBJ1-6; 8 bases fit TRBD1. Germline values: CDR1 DFQATT, CDR2 SNEGSKA (reference sequence). The junction had 14 bases not matched to a gene; V was cut back by 3 bases and J by 10 bases. CDR3 length: 16 residues. The CDR3 here is CSARAPDREGLSPLHF. Written as DNA, the CDR3 is TGCAGTGCTAGGGCCCCGGACAGGGAGGGGTTATCACCCCTCCACTTT.

The chain links TRBV6-2 or TRBV6-3 to TRBJ2-1, with TRBD2 matching 8 bases. Germline V CDR1 and CDR2: MNHEY, SVGEGT. J was trimmed by 0 bases and V by 7 bases; bases with no gene match: 14. This CDR3 has 18 amino acids. In nucleotides, the CDR3 is TGTGCCAGCACCAGAGATTTGAGCGGGAGTAACTCCTACAATGAGCAGTTCTTC. Translation: CASTRDLSGSNSYNEQFF.

The chain is built from TRBV6-2 or TRBV6-3 and TRBJ2-3; D unclear. Trimming stripped 0 bases from V and 6 bases from J, with 13 bases between. The CDR3 is 15 residues long. Germline loops: CDR1 MNHEY, CDR2 SVGEGT. In DNA, the CDR3 is TGTGCCAGCAGTTACTCGAATGCCCCCTCGGATACGCAGTATTTT. Protein: CASSYSNAPSDTQYF.

The chain employs TRBV9 and TRBJ2-7, with D tentatively TRBD1 (6 bases). This CDR3 spans 15 amino acids. Trimming removed 0 bases at V and 0 bases at J, with 10 bases between. Germline V gene data show CDR1 as SGDLS and CDR2 as YYNGEE. The CDR3 reads CASSVDPDSSYEQYF. In DNA form, the CDR3 reads TGTGCCAGCAGCGTAGATCCGGACAGCTCCTACGAGCAGTACTTC.

This sequence joins TRBV29-1 and TRBJ2-5; D possibly uses TRBD1 or TRBD2 (7 bases each). The germline V gene has CDR1 SQVTM and CDR2 ANQGSEA. The V gene lost 3 bases and the J gene lost 9 bases, with 14 bases spanning the gap. CDR3 length: 12 residues. CDR3 sequence: CSVDPTGRAQYF. CDR3 coding DNA: TGCAGCGTTGATCCGACAGGGAGGGCCCAGTACTTC. Looking up the rest from reference TRBV29-1 and TRBJ2-5 gives the full variable domain: SAVISQKPSRDICQRGTSLTIQCQVDSQVTMMFWYRQQPGQSLTLIATANQGSEATYESGFVIDKFPISRPNLTFSTLTVSNMSPEDSSIYLCSVDPTGRAQYFGPGTRLLVL.

The CDR3 DNA is TGTGCCAGCCGTTCTAATTTGGGACTCACTGAAGCTTTCTTT. As protein: CASRSNLGLTEAFF. This rearrangement joins TRBV7-8 to TRBJ1-1; weak D call: TRBD1 (5 bases). CDR3 size: 14 residues. The ends were cut back, 8 bases at V and 4 bases at J, with 17 bases in the middle. Germline assignment: CDR1 SGHVS and CDR2 FQNEAQ.

The chain combines TRBV29-1 with TRBJ2-5; D is ambiguous. Trimming removed 6 bases at V and 0 bases at J, with 8 bases between. This CDR3 spans 12 amino acids. Germline values: CDR1 SQVTM, CDR2 ANQGSEA. CDR3 bases: TGCAGCGTCCCAAATTACCAAGAGACCCAGTACTTC. Translation: CSVPNYQETQYF.

This clonotype was counted between two and nine times. This chain joins TRBV6-2 or TRBV6-3 and TRBJ2-7; D gene uncertain. V was shortened by 0 bases and J by 7 bases, with 19 bases between the two germline ends. CDR3 length equals 16 residues. Germline assignment: CDR1 MNHEY and CDR2 SVGEGT. Written as DNA, the CDR3 is TGTGCCAGCAGTTACTCGAAGGTGACACACCTCTGGGAGCAGTACTTC. Translated, it gives CASSYSKVTHLWEQYF.

This clonotype turned up a few times. The CDR3, as DNA: TGTGCCAGCAGCCCCCCGACAGGCGCTTTCTCCTACGAGCAGTACTTC. As protein: CASSPPTGAFSYEQYF. V usage is TRBV7-9 and J usage is TRBJ2-7; D possibly corresponds to TRBD1 (6 bases). V shed 5 bases and J shed 0 bases, with 17 bases lying between them. The germline V gene has CDR1 SEHNR and CDR2 FQNEAQ (reference sequence). The CDR3 spans 16 residues. The full variable domain, with the rest looked up from reference TRBV7-9 and TRBJ2-7, is DTGVSQNPRHKITKRGQNVTFRCDPISEHNRLYWYRQTLGQGPEFLTYFQNEAQLEKSRLLSDRFSAERPKGSFSTLEIQRTEQGDSAMYLCASSPPTGAFSYEQYFGPGTRLTVT.

This clonotype appeared many times. This chain links TRBV29-1 with TRBJ2-7, with D unresolved. This CDR3 region has 13 residues. Per germline, CDR1 SQVTM and CDR2 ANQGSEA. With 0 bases removed from V and 7 bases from J, the gap between germline ends came to 13 bases. CDR3 sequence: CSVEDDGGREQYF. As DNA, the CDR3 is TGCAGCGTTGAAGATGATGGTGGAAGGGAGCAGTACTTC.